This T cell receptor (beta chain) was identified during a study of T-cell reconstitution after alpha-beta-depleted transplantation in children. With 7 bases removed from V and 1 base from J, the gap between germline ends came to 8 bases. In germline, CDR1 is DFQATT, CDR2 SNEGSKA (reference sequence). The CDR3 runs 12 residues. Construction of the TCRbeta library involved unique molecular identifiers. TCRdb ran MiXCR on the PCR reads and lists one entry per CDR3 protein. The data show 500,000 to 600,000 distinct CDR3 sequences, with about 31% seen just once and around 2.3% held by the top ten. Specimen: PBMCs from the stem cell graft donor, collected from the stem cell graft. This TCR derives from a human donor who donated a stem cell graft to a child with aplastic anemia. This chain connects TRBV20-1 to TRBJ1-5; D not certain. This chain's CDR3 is CSEGTSNQPQHF. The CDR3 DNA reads TGCAGTGAGGGAACGAGCAATCAGCCCCAGCATTTT.